Detailed here is one TCR beta chain. The clone's antigen remains unknown. No much larger clonotype is one base removed from it; base qualities were not supplied. From the cysteine up to the phenylalanine, the CDR3 has a length of 15 residues. Only the CDR3 DNA is retained, 45 bases long and in frame from the first base. The germline V gene yields MNHEY for CDR1 and SVGAGI for CDR2. V is reduced by 7 bases and J by 2 bases, leaving a spacing of 17 bases between them. Library prep was done by the immunoSEQ multiplex PCR assay. The table comes from immuneACCESS by way of TCRdb, which keeps in-frame sequences with V and J called. Part of the clones is missing from these tables; in studies checked, under half for an unresolved V gene and the rest for unknown reasons. For this sample there are around 120,000 clones; over 90% appear just once. The ten largest clones take up about 2.6% of the sample. The sample comes from a study of control samples from healthy donors and cancer patients (dated by TCRdb to 2018 to 2021).

The sequence was obtained from a young man in good health. Recombination joined TRBV6-5 with TRBJ1-1, and the D gene may be TRBD1, 5 bases matching. The material sequenced was blood. The DNA sequence reads TGTGCCAGCACCAAAACCGGGGACCTAAACACTGAAGCTTTCTTT. Its protein reads: CASTKTGDLNTEAFF.